What follows describes a single T cell receptor (beta chain). Its antigen is currently unknown. This sample is part of a study of response to subunit inactivated influenza vaccine. The study, taken as a whole, reports: Authors suggested few new T cells are recruited by each seasonal influenza vaccination.

TCRdb analysed the RT-PCR reads with MiXCR anew, one entry per CDR3 protein. The repertoire holds over 650,000 distinct CDR3 sequences, with around 18% as singletons. The sequence came from a man over 45 who received an inactivated influenza vaccine. The material was PBMCs from blood, obtained about 5 days after vaccination.

The chain's CDR3 is CATSGFNGEETQYF. The CDR3 region has the DNA TGTGCCACCAGTGGTTTTAACGGAGAAGAGACCCAGTACTTC. The chain is built from TRBV24-1 and TRBJ2-5; D remains unclear. Trimming cost V 5 bases and J 3 bases, with 12 bases left between them. Per germline, CDR1 KGHDR and CDR2 SFDVKD. This CDR3 has 14 amino acids.